The 28 T cell receptor beta chains below were found in one sample sequenced in a study of cytomegalovirus exposure and HLA in healthy donors. Primers: 60 Vbeta forward and 13 Jbeta reverse. Using immunoSEQ multiplex PCR, the repertoire was profiled, and TCRdb retains in-frame clones only, with some absent. This table lists 100,000 to 150,000 clones. The sample taken for sequencing was PBMCs. Every receptor here comes from a woman in her thirties or forties in good health and CMV-seronegative.

Comments on this clone: Sequence at one end of the junction differs from germline and may be a read error. The J gene is TRBJ2-1, the V gene TRBV7-7; weak D call: TRBD1 (6 bases). CDR3 size: 16 residues. CDR1 is SSHAT, CDR2 FNYEAQ, per germline (reference sequence). The CDR3: CASSAGQFSSYNEQFF. The CDR3 DNA is TGTGCTAGCAGCGCCGGACAGTTTAGCTCCTACAATGAGCAGTTCTTC.

The chain uses TRBV28 and TRBJ1-2, with D unresolved. CDR3 length: 17 residues. Germline V CDR1 and CDR2: MDHEN, SYDVKM. With 6 bases removed from V and 0 bases from J, the gap between germline ends came to 20 bases. The CDR3 reads CASSIRRVAVSNYGYTF. Here the CDR3 DNA reads TGTGCCAGCAGCATACGGAGGGTCGCAGTTTCTAACTATGGCTACACCTTC.

The chain links TRBV10-3 to TRBJ2-1; 10 bases match TRBD2. The ends lost 4 bases at V and 0 bases at J; junction bases unmatched: 0. Germline lookup yields CDR1 ENHRY and CDR2 SYGVKD. The CDR3 has 15 amino acids. The CDR3 DNA follows: TGTGCCATCAGTGCTAGCGGGAGCTCCTACAATGAGCAGTTCTTC. It codes for CAISASGSSYNEQFF.

The V call is TRBV6-5, the J call TRBJ2-7; 10 bases fit TRBD2. J was trimmed by 0 bases and V by 5 bases; bases with no gene match: 4. The germline V gene has CDR1 MNHEY and CDR2 SVGAGI. The CDR3 is 15 amino acids. CDR3 in amino acids: CASSRSGGASYEQYF. The CDR3 nucleotides are TGTGCCAGCAGTAGGAGCGGGGGGGCCTCCTACGAGCAGTACTTC.

V gene TRBV2 combines with J gene TRBJ1-1, with TRBD1 as a possible D gene (5 bases). V lost 3 bases, J lost 6 bases, and 11 bases lay in between. The length of the CDR3 is 13 residues. In germline, CDR1 is SNHLY, CDR2 FYNNEI. CDR3 region: CASSDRVRSEAFF. The CDR3 DNA reads as TGTGCCAGCAGTGACAGGGTTAGGTCTGAAGCTTTCTTT.

The chain couples TRBV5-1 to TRBJ2-7; maybe TRBD1 (6 bases). The J call may be wrong; the DNA end is better matched by TRBJ2-5. Germline assignment: CDR1 SGHRS and CDR2 YFSETQ. The CDR3 loop spans 13 amino acids. The CDR3 loop reads CASSFRGRETQYF. CDR3 DNA sequence: TGCGCCAGCAGCTTCAGGGGAAGAGAGACCCAGTACTTC.

The chain employs TRBV7-2 and TRBJ2-3, with D maybe TRBD1 (6 bases). Germline assignment: CDR1 SGHTA and CDR2 FQGNSA. The CDR3 is 13 residues long. V lost 5 bases and J lost 2, with 8 bases in between. The CDR3 nucleotides read TGTGCCAGCAGCCGGGACAACACAGATACGCAGTATTTT. Amino acid sequence: CASSRDNTDTQYF.

CDR3 sequence: CASSYTENTEAFF. The CDR3 DNA reads as TGTGCCAGCAGTTACACTGAGAACACTGAAGCTTTCTTT. V gene TRBV6-6 combines with J gene TRBJ1-1; the D is unclear. Germline V gene data show CDR1 as MNHNY and CDR2 as SVGAGI (reference sequence). This CDR3 has 13 amino acids. The V gene lost 2 bases and the J gene lost 1 base, with 5 bases spanning the gap.

The chain is built from TRBV14 and TRBJ1-3; tentative D call: TRBD1 (6 bases). The CDR3 has 14 amino acids. The germline CDR1 and CDR2 sequences are SGHDN and FVKESK. The V end lost 10 bases, the J end lost 2 bases, and 15 bases lay between the germline ends. The CDR3 loop is CATRAGTPGNTIYF. In nucleotides, the CDR3 is TGTGCCACAAGAGCCGGGACACCTGGAAACACCATATATTTT.

The rearrangement uses TRBV5-5 and TRBJ1-4, with 7 bases that match TRBD1. Looked up from germline, CDR1 is SGHKS and CDR2 is YYEKEE (reference sequence). V lost 2 bases and J lost 3; bases outside the gene matches: 7. This CDR3 is built from 16 residues. The CDR3 DNA reads TGTGCCAGCAGCTTCGAAACGGGGACAGCTAATGAAAAACTGTTTTTT. Protein sequence: CASSFETGTANEKLFF.

The J gene is TRBJ2-7, the V gene TRBV7-8; 11 positions agree with TRBD1. Looked up from germline, CDR1 is SGHVS and CDR2 is FQNEAQ. V lost 5 bases, J lost 6 bases, and 6 bases stayed unmatched. The CDR3 loop spans 14 amino acids. Here the CDR3 reads CASSEGTGGGEQYV. The DNA of the CDR3 is TGTGCCAGCAGCGAGGGGACAGGGGGTGGCGAGCAGTACGTC.

The V call is TRBV5-4, the J call TRBJ1-1; maybe TRBD1 (6 bases). Germline V CDR1 and CDR2: SGHNT, YYREEE (reference sequence). The CDR3 contains 15 residues. V lost 1 base and J 5 bases, leaving 15 bases between the germline ends. CDR3 bases: TGTGCCAGCAGCTTGAGTCCGATAGGGGGTACTGAAGCTTTCTTT. Protein sequence: CASSLSPIGGTEAFF.

V and J are TRBV9 and TRBJ2-5; 8 positions match TRBD2. The CDR3 has 14 residues. Trimming took 5 bases from V and 5 from J; bases not matched to a gene: 8. The germline CDR1 and CDR2 sequences are SGDLS and YYNGEE. The CDR3, as DNA: TGTGCCAGCAGTCCAGCGGGGGCCGGGGAGACCCAGTACTTC. It codes for CASSPAGAGETQYF.

V is TRBV2 and J is TRBJ1-1, with D maybe TRBD1 (6 bases). This CDR3 spans 16 amino acids. Germline V CDR1 and CDR2: SNHLY, FYNNEI. V was pared by 1 base and J by 0 bases, with 12 bases between. The chain's CDR3 is CASSEDLDSMNTEAFF. CDR3 DNA sequence: TGTGCCAGCAGTGAAGATTTGGACAGCATGAACACTGAAGCTTTCTTT.

The chain joins TRBV27 to TRBJ1-6; 8 bases fit TRBD1. Germline CDR1 and CDR2: MNHEY and SMNVEV (reference sequence). This CDR3 is built from 15 residues. V lost 8 bases and J lost 8; bases outside the gene matches: 11. CDR3 nucleotide sequence: TGTGCCAGCGCTTGGGACAGGCCTGGGGATTCACCCCTCCACTTT. Its translation is CASAWDRPGDSPLHF.

The chain combines TRBV2 with TRBJ1-1; the D is unclear. Germline CDR1 is SNHLY and CDR2 is FYNNEI. The CDR3 runs 15 residues. Trimming removed 6 bases at V and 4 bases at J, with 18 bases between. The CDR3, as DNA: TGTGCCAGCAGCTATCTCAGTCCGAGGAGCACTGAAGCTTTCTTT. It encodes CASSYLSPRSTEAFF.

V is TRBV5-1 and J is TRBJ1-2, with D possibly TRBD1 on 5 matching bases. Germline CDR1 is SGHRS and CDR2 is YFSETQ. The CDR3 is 13 residues long. Trimming removed 3 bases from V and 7 bases from J, with 13 bases in between. This CDR3 reads CASSYAPGGGYTF. The DNA of the CDR3 is TGCGCCAGCAGCTATGCTCCGGGGGGTGGCTACACCTTC.

As to this clone: Other DNA sequences of this sample code for an identical CDR3. The chain joins TRBV7-2 to TRBJ1-2; no firm D call. The CDR3 runs to 12 residues. Germline V gene sequence: CDR1 SGHTA, CDR2 FQGNSA. V lost 3 bases to trimming and J lost 8 bases, with 10 bases between them. The CDR3 nucleotides read TGTGCCAGCAGCTTCGGGGTCAACGGCTACACCTTC. Translated: CASSFGVNGYTF.

This chain joins TRBV2 and TRBJ2-1; D remains unclear. The V gene lost 9 bases and the J gene lost 0 bases, with 12 bases spanning the gap. The CDR3 runs to 14 residues. Germline CDR1 SNHLY, CDR2 FYNNEI. CDR3: CARVAESSYNEQFF. The CDR3 DNA is TGTGCCAGGGTGGCGGAGAGCTCCTACAATGAGCAGTTCTTC.

This sequence joins TRBV19 and TRBJ2-1; 9 bases agree with TRBD2. Germline CDR1 reads LNHDA; CDR2 reads SQIVND (reference sequence). CDR3 length equals 16 residues. The J segment lost 7 bases and the V segment lost 1 base, leaving 8 bases of the junction unmatched. DNA of the CDR3: TGTGCCAGTAGTATAGGCCTTAGCGGGGGTCAGAATGAGCAGTTCTTC. Its protein is CASSIGLSGGQNEQFF.

V and J are TRBV4-3 and TRBJ1-5, with D possibly matching TRBD1 (5 bases). The V end lost 0 bases, the J end lost 1 base, and 10 bases lay between the germline ends. Germline V CDR1 and CDR2: LGHNA, YSLEER. CDR3 length: 16 residues. The chain's CDR3 is CASSQDWGGSNQPQHF. CDR3 nucleotides: TGCGCCAGCAGCCAAGATTGGGGGGGAAGCAATCAGCCCCAGCATTTT.

The chain employs TRBV5-6 and TRBJ2-3, with TRBD1 identical over 7 bases. The V gene's germline CDR1 is SGHDT and CDR2 YYEEEE. The CDR3 is 17 residues long. The junction had 12 bases not matched to a gene; V was cut back by 4 bases and J by 1 base. As DNA, the CDR3 is TGTGCCAGCAGCCTCTTACTTAGGGGGCAAGGCACAGATACGCAGTATTTT. Translated, it gives CASSLLLRGQGTDTQYF.

The chain carries TRBV28 and TRBJ1-5, with 11 bases matching TRBD1. Germline-derived CDR1 and CDR2 are MDHEN and SYDVKM. V lost 6 bases, J lost 5 bases, and 3 bases stayed unmatched. The CDR3 runs 14 residues. The CDR3 sequence is CASSPDRGHQPQHF. The CDR3 coding sequence is TGTGCCAGCAGCCCGGACAGGGGGCATCAGCCCCAGCATTTT.

The chain joins TRBV4-2 to TRBJ1-2, with 8 bases matching TRBD1. Germline CDR1 reads LGHNA; CDR2 reads YNFKEQ. Losses at the gene ends were 0 bases for V and 0 bases for J; bases not matched to a gene: 9. The CDR3 is made up of 18 amino acids. CDR3 nucleotide sequence: TGTGCCAGCAGCCAAGATGGCGCAGGGGGCAGCCCTAACTATGGCTACACCTTC. Its translation: CASSQDGAGGSPNYGYTF.

This chain uses TRBV9 with TRBJ2-1; TRBD1 might be the D (5 bases). CDR1 and CDR2 (germline): SGDLS, YYNGEE. This CDR3 spans 12 amino acids. Trimming left V 4 bases short and J 10 bases short, with 12 bases between. As DNA, the CDR3 is TGTGCCAGCAGCCCCCTCTGGGGCGAGCAGTTCTTC. Residues: CASSPLWGEQFF.

CDR3 bases: TGCGCCAGCAGCCAAGATAAACGTGCCAGGCCTATCTATGGCTACACCTTC. Amino acid sequence: CASSQDKRARPIYGYTF. The chain has TRBV4-3 and TRBJ1-2; D is uncertain. Trimming removed 0 bases from V and 4 bases from J, with 18 bases in between. From germline, CDR1 is LGHNA and CDR2 YSLEER. CDR3 length equals 17 residues.

The chain recombines TRBV5-1 with TRBJ1-1; no reliable D call. Trimming shortened V by 2 bases and J by 1 base, and 12 bases separated the two germline ends. This CDR3 contains 15 residues. Per the germline V gene, CDR1 is SGHRS and CDR2 is YFSETQ. CDR3 residues: CASSFAGGRNTEAFF. The CDR3 DNA sequence: TGCGCCAGCAGCTTCGCCGGAGGGCGGAACACTGAAGCTTTCTTT.

The chain links TRBV6-4 to TRBJ2-7, with 7 bases matching TRBD1. V gave up 2 bases and J gave up 9 bases; unmatched junction bases: 7. The CDR3 runs 13 residues. Germline values: CDR1 MRHNA, CDR2 SNTAGT. The CDR3 bases are TGTGCCAGCAGTGACAACACAGGGGTTGCGCAGTACTTC. As protein: CASSDNTGVAQYF.